This TCR beta chain was identified in a study of T cell repertoires in cytomegalovirus infection. Trimming stripped 5 bases from V and 0 bases from J, with 15 bases between. There are 16 residues in the CDR3. MiXCR, run by TCRdb on the reads, gives a single entry per CDR3 protein. The data contain over 250,000 distinct CDR3 sequences, around 20% of them singletons. As to this clonotype: As yet, its antigen is unknown.

The sample consisted of cultured PBMCs, taken from culture after CMV antigen stimulation. The sequence came from a human donor in good health (CMV status not recorded). Some clones in this sample may be carry-over from other donors' samples. V is TRBV12-3 or TRBV12-4 and J is TRBJ2-3, with TRBD2 as a possible D gene (5 bases). The CDR3 DNA sequence: TGTGCCAGCAGTGAGGACTTGAGCGGTAGCACAGATACGCAGTATTTT. This codes for CASSEDLSGSTDTQYF.